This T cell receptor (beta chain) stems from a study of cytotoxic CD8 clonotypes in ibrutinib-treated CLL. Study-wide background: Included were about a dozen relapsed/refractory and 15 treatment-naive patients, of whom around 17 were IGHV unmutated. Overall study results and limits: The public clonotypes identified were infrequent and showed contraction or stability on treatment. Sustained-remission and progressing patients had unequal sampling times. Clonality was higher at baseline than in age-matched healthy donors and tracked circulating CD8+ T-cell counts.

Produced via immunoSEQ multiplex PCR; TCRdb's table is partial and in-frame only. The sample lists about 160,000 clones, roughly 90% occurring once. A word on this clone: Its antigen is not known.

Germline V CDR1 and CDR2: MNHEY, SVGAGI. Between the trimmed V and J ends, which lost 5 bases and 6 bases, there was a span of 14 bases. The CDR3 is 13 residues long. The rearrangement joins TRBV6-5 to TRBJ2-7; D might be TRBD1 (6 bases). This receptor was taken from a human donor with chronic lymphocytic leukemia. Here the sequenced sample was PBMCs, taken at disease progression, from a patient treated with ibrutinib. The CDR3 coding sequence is TGTGCCAGCAGTCAAACCTCAGGGGCCGAGCAGTACTTC. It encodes CASSQTSGAEQYF.